These 15 T cell receptor beta chains were all obtained from the same sample, sequenced in a study of blood T cell repertoires in COVID-19 (dated by TCRdb to 2018 to 2020). Library creation used the immunoSEQ multiplex PCR assay. TCRdb mirrors the immuneACCESS table, restricted to in-frame sequences. Some clones are absent from its copies; in checked studies, under half trace to an unresolved V gene, and the reason for the others is unknown. The sample records approximately 110,000 clones, about 83% of which are singletons. Clones ranked in the top ten supply around 5% of the sample. Sequencing input: peripheral blood. Receptors originate from a human donor in a cohort sampled during active COVID-19.

A few counts support this clone. J is TRBJ2-3 and V is TRBV24-1; D ambiguous. Trimming removed 1 base from V and 2 bases from J, with 15 bases in between. The length of the CDR3 is 17 residues. Germline CDR1 and CDR2: KGHDR and SFDVKD. The CDR3 sequence is CATSDLTPSRSTDTQYF. In DNA form, the CDR3 reads TGTGCCACCAGTGATTTAACTCCATCGAGATCCACAGATACGCAGTATTTT.

The J gene is TRBJ1-1, the V gene TRBV19; the D is unclear. This CDR3 region has 14 residues. V gave up 2 bases and J gave up 0 bases, with 7 bases separating them. Germline lookup yields CDR1 LNHDA and CDR2 SQIVND (reference sequence). The DNA of the CDR3 is TGTGCCAGTAGTATACGTTCGGTGAACACTGAAGCTTTCTTT. Translated: CASSIRSVNTEAFF.

V gene TRBV25-1 combines with J gene TRBJ2-6, with TRBD2 as a possible D gene (7 bases). Germline loops: CDR1 MGHDK, CDR2 SYGVNS. This CDR3 region has 16 residues. Trimming removed 1 base at V and 2 bases at J, with 9 bases between. This CDR3 reads CASSEWEGAGANVLTF. The CDR3, as DNA: TGTGCCAGCAGTGAATGGGAGGGGGCTGGGGCCAACGTCCTGACTTTC.

This rearrangement joins TRBV7-2 to TRBJ2-5, with TRBD2 matching 11 bases. The germline CDR1 and CDR2 sequences are SGHTA and FQGNSA. The CDR3 runs to 16 residues. The junction had 7 bases not matched to a gene; V was cut back by 4 bases and J by 3 bases. In DNA, the CDR3 is TGTGCCAGCAGCTCTAGACTAGCGGGACATAAAGAGACCCAGTACTTC. Encoded protein: CASSSRLAGHKETQYF.

The chain combines TRBV24-1 with TRBJ1-4; the D is unclear. Trimming removed 4 bases at V and 6 bases at J, with 14 bases between. Looked up from germline, CDR1 is KGHDR and CDR2 is SFDVKD. The CDR3 is 15 residues long. The CDR3 protein is CATSEGDGPYEKLFF. The CDR3 bases are TGTGCCACCAGTGAAGGAGACGGCCCTTATGAAAAACTGTTTTTT.

V and J are TRBV7-9 and TRBJ1-3, with 9 bases aligning to TRBD1. The germline gives CDR1 SEHNR, CDR2 FQNEAQ (reference sequence). The CDR3 has 15 amino acids. The J segment lost 3 bases and the V segment lost 6 bases, leaving 6 bases of the junction unmatched. The CDR3 nucleotides are TGTGCCAGCAGGAATGGACAGGGGCGTGGAAACACCATATATTTT. Translating it yields CASRNGQGRGNTIYF.

This chain uses TRBV4-3 with TRBJ2-1; TRBD2 matches at 10 bases. The germline CDR1 and CDR2 sequences are LGHNA and YSLEER. After removal of 2 bases from V and 9 bases from J, the junction contained 7 bases not matched to a gene. The length of the CDR3 is 15 residues. The CDR3 sequence is CASSQSSGREGEQFF. CDR3 sequence (DNA): TGCGCCAGCAGCCAATCTAGCGGGAGAGAGGGTGAGCAGTTCTTC.

This chain joins TRBV19 and TRBJ2-1; 8 bases are a match to TRBD1. The CDR3 length is 14 residues. Per the germline V gene, CDR1 is LNHDA and CDR2 is SQIVND (reference sequence). Trimming cost V 5 bases and J 8 bases; bases outside gene matches: 8. The CDR3 sequence: CASSPGTGLDEQFF. CDR3 DNA sequence: TGTGCCAGTAGTCCCGGGACAGGCCTCGATGAGCAGTTCTTC.

This clone is classed as medium-sized. Other DNA sequences of this sample code for an identical CDR3. V and J are TRBV19 and TRBJ1-5, with D hard to call. CDR3 length: 13 amino acids. The germline V gene encodes CDR1 LNHDA and CDR2 SQIVND (reference sequence). The V gene lost 3 bases and the J gene lost 4 bases, with 7 bases spanning the gap. CDR3 coding DNA: TGTGCCAGTAGTATCATCGGGAATCAGCCCCAGCATTTT. Translated, it gives CASSIIGNQPQHF.

The chain links TRBV7-7 to TRBJ2-7; 7 bases are shared with TRBD1. CDR1 SSHAT and CDR2 FNYEAQ come from the germline V gene (reference sequence). This CDR3 region has 15 residues. The J segment lost 4 bases and the V segment lost 0 bases, leaving 6 bases of the junction unmatched. The CDR3 region has the DNA TGTGCCAGCAGCTTAGCCCGGGACAGACAATACGAGCAGTACTTC. Amino acids: CASSLARDRQYEQYF.

The chain recombines TRBV5-5 with TRBJ2-7; 9 nucleotides line up with TRBD2. V trimming: 2 bases; J trimming: 5 bases; junction bases outside the gene matches: 8. Per germline, CDR1 SGHKS and CDR2 YYEKEE (reference sequence). This CDR3 spans 15 amino acids. The CDR3 sequence is CASSFYAGGNDEQYF. CDR3 DNA: TGTGCCAGCAGCTTTTACGCGGGAGGGAATGACGAGCAGTACTTC.

The sample holds a few counts of this clone. CDR3 nucleotides: TGCGCCAGCAGTGAATCAGGACTAGCAACCTACGAGCAGTACTTC. It specifies CASSESGLATYEQYF. The chain carries TRBV10-1 and TRBJ2-7; 8 bases are shared with TRBD2. The ends lost 3 bases at V and 2 bases at J; junction bases unmatched: 6. Germline V lookup: CDR1 WNHNN, CDR2 SYGVQD (reference sequence). The CDR3 consists of 15 residues.

The rearrangement uses TRBV2 and TRBJ2-2, with a weak D call TRBD1 (5 bases). The CDR3 is made up of 13 amino acids. The V and J ends lost 8 bases and 5 bases respectively, with 12 bases between them. The germline V gene has CDR1 SNHLY and CDR2 FYNNEI. The CDR3 loop is CASRRENTGELFF. The CDR3 DNA reads TGTGCCAGCCGCAGGGAAAATACCGGGGAGCTGTTTTTT.

J is TRBJ2-5 and V is TRBV6-5; D might be TRBD2 (6 bases). V shed 2 bases and J shed 2 bases, with 12 bases lying between them. The CDR3 covers 15 residues. Germline loops: CDR1 MNHEY, CDR2 SVGAGI. This CDR3 reads CASSYNRLVQETQYF. CDR3 sequence (DNA): TGTGCCAGCAGTTACAATCGACTAGTACAAGAGACCCAGTACTTC.

The rearrangement joins TRBV19 to TRBJ1-4; D unclear. This CDR3 is 16 amino acids long. Trimming left V 5 bases short and J 0 bases short, with 13 bases between. Looked up from germline, CDR1 is LNHDA and CDR2 is SQIVND (reference sequence). CDR3 loop: CASSSGFLATNEKLFF. CDR3 in DNA: TGTGCCAGTAGTTCGGGGTTTCTGGCAACTAATGAAAAACTGTTTTTT.